This T cell receptor (beta chain) came from a study of EBV T-cell therapy then PD-1 blockade in nasopharyngeal carcinoma. In its sample, this clone ranks as medium-sized. Its antigen is as yet unknown. The CDR3 is 16 residues long. Trimming removed 0 bases at V and 6 bases at J, with 17 bases between. Germline V CDR1 and CDR2: MNHEY, SMNVEV (reference sequence). The treatment denotes: AdE1-LMPpoly-expanded autologous EBV-specific T-cell therapy followed by anti-PD-1 nivolumab. Profiling relied on immunoSEQ multiplex PCR, and the TCRdb table lists in-frame clones only, not all of them. The data contain approximately 21,000 clones, approximately 87% of them singletons.

This sequence joins TRBV27 and TRBJ2-5, with D maybe TRBD1 (5 bases). This clonotype was sampled from a man between 40 and 49 years old with nasopharyngeal carcinoma. Sample: CD8+ T cells from blood, taken at day 61 from a patient whose treatment included autologous EBV-specific T cells and nivolumab. The CDR3 DNA is TGTGCCAGCAGTTTATCAGAGGTTGGGGCAGGGCAGACCCAGTACTTC. It translates to CASSLSEVGAGQTQYF.